The following is a T cell receptor beta chain sequence with its context. Here immunoSEQ multiplex PCR was the method, and the copy in TCRdb shows in-frame clones only, minus some. The sample holds roughly 15,000 clones; roughly four fifths are singletons and the top ten take 9.5% to 15%. The CDR3 is 14 residues long. The V gene's germline CDR1 is MNHEY and CDR2 SVGAGI. The trim removed 2 bases at V and 2 bases at J, leaving 3 bases unmatched. The data stem from a study of technical replicates of blood from several donors. The sample consisted of PBMCs. The TCR sequence derives from a human donor in good health. This chain joins TRBV6-5 and TRBJ2-7, with 7 bases identical to TRBD1. This chain's CDR3 is CASSYRTGPYEQYF. The DNA of the CDR3 is TGTGCCAGCAGTTACAGGACAGGTCCCTACGAGCAGTACTTC.